The next 8 T cell receptor beta chains were all read from a single sample in a study of T cell responses to AZD1222 COVID-19 vaccine (dated by TCRdb to the early 2020s). Libraries were constructed by the immunoSEQ multiplex PCR assay. As stored in TCRdb, this immuneACCESS dataset retains in-frame rearrangements with V and J assigned. A fraction of the clones does not appear; measured against another copy, unresolved V genes explain less than half of the discrepancy, and the remainder lacks a known reason. The sample data list 100,000 to 150,000 clones, and 80% to 90% of these were observed just once. The ten largest account for approximately 7.5% of the sample. Per the publication, the time point label means: baseline before first vaccination. The sample consisted of peripheral blood, taken on day 0 of AZD1222 vaccination. The receptors stem from an adult in good health.

The V gene is TRBV18, the J gene TRBJ1-1; no definite D call. Germline loops: CDR1 KGHSH, CDR2 LQKENI. The V gene lost 3 bases and the J gene lost 6 bases, with 14 bases spanning the gap. The CDR3 runs 14 residues. DNA of the CDR3: TGTGCCAGCTCACCTATGTACGGGGTCTCTGAAGCTTTCTTT. This translates into CASSPMYGVSEAFF.

CDR3 bases: TGTGCCAGCAGCCCGGGTGGGCGGGGCACAGATACGCAGTATTTT. The encoded protein is CASSPGGRGTDTQYF. The chain joins TRBV11-3 to TRBJ2-3; tentatively, D is TRBD2 (5 bases). The CDR3 consists of 15 residues. V was shortened by 5 bases and J by 1 base, with 13 bases between the two germline ends. Germline CDR1 is SGHNT and CDR2 is YENEEA.

V is TRBV12-5 and J is TRBJ2-3; no reliable D call. V was pared by 0 bases and J by 7 bases, with 17 bases between. The CDR3 sequence is 16 residues long. Germline V CDR1 and CDR2: LGHNT, FRNRAP. The CDR3 here is CASGLVLGQAPHTQYF. CDR3 sequence (DNA): TGTGCTAGTGGTTTGGTACTTGGTCAGGCGCCACATACGCAGTATTTT.

The gene calls are TRBV6-5 and TRBJ2-3, with TRBD1 matching over 11 bases. This CDR3 region has 14 residues. V was clipped by 6 bases and J by 4 bases; unmatched bases: 3. Germline assignment: CDR1 MNHEY and CDR2 SVGAGI. For the CDR3, the DNA is TGTGCCAGCAGCGGGACAGGGGGGGCAGATACGCAGTATTTT. Its translation: CASSGTGGADTQYF.

The chain uses TRBV15 and TRBJ2-2; D remains unclear. Trimming removed 7 bases at V and 2 bases at J, with 8 bases between. Germline V gene sequence: CDR1 LNHNV, CDR2 YYDKDF (reference sequence). The CDR3 is made up of 13 amino acids. CDR3 residues: CATMDGNTGELFF. The CDR3 DNA reads TGTGCCACCATGGACGGTAACACCGGGGAGCTGTTTTTT.

This chain uses TRBV28 with TRBJ1-1; D might be TRBD1 (5 bases). The CDR3 totals 15 residues. CDR1 is MDHEN and CDR2 is SYDVKM in the germline V gene. Trimming shortened V by 5 bases and J by 1 base, and 14 bases separated the two germline ends. CDR3 in DNA: TGTGCCAGCAGTCCCAATGACAGACCGAACACTGAAGCTTTCTTT. Protein product: CASSPNDRPNTEAFF.

The V call is TRBV6-2 or TRBV6-3, the J call TRBJ1-1, with 9 bases matching TRBD1. V was clipped by 5 bases and J by 5 bases; unmatched bases: 9. The germline gives CDR1 MNHEY, CDR2 SVGEGT. The CDR3 sequence is 15 residues long. CDR3 nucleotide sequence: TGTGCCAGCAGTGCACAGGGGGCTGGCAGGACTGAAGCTTTCTTT. Amino acids: CASSAQGAGRTEAFF.

The rearrangement uses TRBV6-5 and TRBJ1-3, with D maybe TRBD1 (6 bases). V was shortened by 6 bases and J by 2 bases, with 14 bases between the two germline ends. Germline V gene data show CDR1 as MNHEY and CDR2 as SVGAGI. The CDR3 is made up of 15 amino acids. CDR3 in amino acids: CASSTEQGTGNTIYF. CDR3 DNA sequence: TGTGCCAGCAGCACCGAACAGGGTACTGGAAACACCATATATTTT.